The clone carrying this TCR beta chain occurred a few times. The target antigen is unknown. The record originates from a study of T cells in Graves' hyperthyroidism and ophthalmopathy. Whole-study results and caveats: Separation of ophthalmopathy from stable hyperthyroidism was achieved by a 13 V-J model.

Trimming took off 8 bases at V and 4 bases at J, with 18 bases between the two ends. The CDR3 consists of 15 residues. TCR beta CDR3 regions were amplified from RNA transcripts. The HTBI primer set served for first-round RT-PCR of the TCR CDR3. TCRdb ran MiXCR on the multiplex PCR reads and lists one entry per CDR3 protein. The table shows hundreds of thousands of distinct CDR3 sequences, with roughly a third occurring only once. Lactation, pregnancy, other autoimmune disease or uncontrolled infection led to exclusion of patients. Used for diagnoses were clinical symptoms, serum thyroxine and TRAb, thyroid ultrasound and orbital computed tomography.

The sequence derives from a woman in her thirties or forties with Graves' hyperthyroidism. Source material: blood. This chain connects TRBV12-3 or TRBV12-4 to TRBJ1-3; D gene ambiguous. In DNA form, the CDR3 reads TGTGCCAGCTCCGGACTCATCTTCTTCGGAAACACCATATATTTT. It translates to CASSGLIFFGNTIYF.